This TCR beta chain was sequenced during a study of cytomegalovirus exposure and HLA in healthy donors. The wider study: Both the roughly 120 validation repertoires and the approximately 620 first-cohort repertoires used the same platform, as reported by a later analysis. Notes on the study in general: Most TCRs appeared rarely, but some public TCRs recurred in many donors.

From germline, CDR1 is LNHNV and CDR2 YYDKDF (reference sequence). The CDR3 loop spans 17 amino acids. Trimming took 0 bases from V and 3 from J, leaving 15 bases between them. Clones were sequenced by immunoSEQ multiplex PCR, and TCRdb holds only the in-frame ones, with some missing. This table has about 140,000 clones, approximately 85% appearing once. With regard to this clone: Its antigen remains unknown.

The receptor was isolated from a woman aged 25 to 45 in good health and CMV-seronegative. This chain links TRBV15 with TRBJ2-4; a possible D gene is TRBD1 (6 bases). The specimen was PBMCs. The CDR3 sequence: CATSREGLGAFKNIQYF. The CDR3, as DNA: TGTGCCACCAGCAGAGAAGGCTTGGGGGCCTTCAAAAACATTCAGTACTTC.